This note documents a single T cell receptor beta chain sequence. Its target is unknown. The donors were members of the approximately 130-subject validation cohort (separate from the roughly 700-subject first cohort). This sample was taken from a study of cytomegalovirus exposure and HLA in healthy donors. The overall study: The same platform used for the 500 to 850 first-cohort repertoires was also used for the 120 or so validation repertoires, as a later analysis reported.

This table comes from immunoSEQ multiplex PCR, and its TCRdb copy is limited to in-frame clones, with some not included. This sample has around 70,000 clones, with around 95% found just once. Trimming stripped 2 bases from V and 3 bases from J, with 13 bases between. CDR1 is MNHNY and CDR2 is SVGAGI in the germline V gene (reference sequence). The CDR3 is 16 amino acids. Findings and caveats of the study: Cytomegalovirus-associated TCR beta chains were listed, numbering 164. In vitro work confirmed that a few CMV-associated chains recognize CMV antigens.

Material for sequencing was PBMCs. This TCR came from a young man in good health and CMV-seronegative. This chain connects TRBV6-6 to TRBJ2-2; no clear D gene. The DNA of the CDR3 is TGTGCCAGCAGTTACACGGGTCCCCTCGACACCGGGGAGCTGTTTTTT. It specifies CASSYTGPLDTGELFF.